These 18 T cell receptor beta chains originate from one sample sequenced in a study of technical replicates of blood from a few donors. TCRdb's table, derived via immunoSEQ multiplex PCR, lists solely in-frame clones and lacks some. The sample has some 80,000 clones; 95% to 98% are singletons. The material sequenced was T cells isolated from PBMCs. These receptors came from a human donor in good health.

The V gene is TRBV19, the J gene TRBJ2-7, with D unclear. The V end was cut by 5 bases, the J end by 0 bases, with 5 bases between. Germline values: CDR1 LNHDA, CDR2 SQIVND (reference sequence). This CDR3 is built from 12 residues. The DNA for the CDR3 is TGTGCCAGTAGTGAGAGCTCCTACGAGCAGTACTTC. Protein: CASSESSYEQYF.

The CDR3 reads CASNIFLSGNYGELFF. For the CDR3, the DNA is TGTGCCAGCAATATATTCCTTAGCGGGAATTACGGGGAGCTGTTTTTT. This chain joins TRBV5-6 and TRBJ2-2; TRBD2 matches at 8 bases. Germline V gene sequence: CDR1 SGHDT, CDR2 YYEEEE. V shed 6 bases and J 7 bases; nucleotides not matched to a gene: 14. This CDR3 spans 16 amino acids. The whole variable domain, filled in from reference TRBV5-6 and TRBJ2-2, reads DAGVTQSPTHLIKTRGQQVTLRCSPKSGHDTVSWYQQALGQGPQFIFQYYEEEERQRGNFPDRFSGHQFPNYSSELNVNALLLGDSALYLCASNIFLSGNYGELFFGEGSRLTVL.

This clone is a singleton in its sample. This rearrangement joins TRBV5-1 to TRBJ2-7; TRBD1 agrees at 9 bases. V shed 2 bases, J shed 3 bases, and the junction held 6 bases outside the gene matches. Germline CDR1 is SGHRS and CDR2 is YFSETQ. The CDR3 spans 15 residues. The CDR3 loop reads CASSFTTGGYYEQYF. Written as DNA, the CDR3 is TGCGCCAGCAGCTTTACGACAGGGGGGTACTACGAGCAGTACTTC.

The chain recombines TRBV5-1 with TRBJ2-7, with 8 bases that match TRBD1. The CDR3 has 14 residues. Germline values: CDR1 SGHRS, CDR2 YFSETQ. The V segment lost 5 bases and the J segment 5 bases; nucleotides outside the gene matches: 9. The CDR3 sequence: CASRTWTGYNEQYF. CDR3 DNA: TGCGCCAGCAGAACATGGACAGGGTACAACGAGCAGTACTTC.

In its sample, this clone was seen once. V usage is TRBV28 and J usage is TRBJ2-7; 9 positions agree with TRBD2. V was clipped by 4 bases and J by 4 bases; unmatched bases: 11. The CDR3 length is 16 residues. Germline assignment: CDR1 MDHEN and CDR2 SYDVKM. The CDR3 sequence: CASSSFLAGARYEQYF. CDR3 nucleotide sequence: TGTGCCAGCAGTTCCTTTTTAGCGGGAGCTCGATACGAGCAGTACTTC.

The genes are TRBV10-3 and TRBJ1-1; 8 bases line up with TRBD1. V dropped 10 bases and J dropped 2; count of bases not matched to a gene: 12. CDR3 length: 15 residues. Germline CDR1 reads ENHRY; CDR2 reads SYGVKD. The CDR3 is CATEGGTGYNTEAFF. The CDR3, as DNA: TGTGCCACTGAAGGCGGGACAGGTTACAACACTGAAGCTTTCTTT.

The rearrangement joins TRBV7-2 to TRBJ2-6; D gene unclear. Deletions cut 5 bases from V and 0 bases from J, with 8 bases between. This CDR3 has 15 amino acids. Germline CDR1 SGHTA, CDR2 FQGNSA. DNA for the CDR3: TGTGCCAGCAGCCCCCCCTCCTCTGGGGCCAACGTCCTGACTTTC. Its translation: CASSPPSSGANVLTF.

This clone was observed once. The chain combines TRBV6-1 with TRBJ2-3; D is uncertain. The CDR3 has 13 residues. Germline V gene data show CDR1 as MNHNS and CDR2 as SASEGT. The germline V and J ends were trimmed by 3 bases and 6 bases, with 10 bases remaining between them. CDR3 protein: CASSDWSVDTQYF. CDR3 in DNA: TGTGCCAGCAGTGATTGGTCAGTGGATACGCAGTATTTT.

The gene calls are TRBV5-1 and TRBJ2-7, with 7 bases fitting TRBD1. CDR3 length equals 15 residues. The V segment lost 4 bases and the J segment 0 bases; nucleotides outside the gene matches: 7. The germline V gene encodes CDR1 SGHRS and CDR2 YFSETQ. CDR3 sequence: CASSLRGQNSYEQYF. CDR3 nucleotide sequence: TGCGCCAGCAGCCTACGGGGACAGAACTCCTACGAGCAGTACTTC.

The V call is TRBV10-3, the J call TRBJ2-5; weak D call: TRBD2 (6 bases). This CDR3 spans 14 amino acids. Trimming took off 3 bases at V and 5 bases at J, with 13 bases between the two ends. CDR1 is ENHRY and CDR2 is SYGVKD in the germline V gene. The CDR3 nucleotides read TGTGCCATCAGTGACGGGCCGGGGAGGGAGACCCAGTACTTC. Residues: CAISDGPGRETQYF.

DNA of the CDR3: TGCGCCAGCAGCCTGACTCCAGCGTCGCACGCGGGGAACTATGGCTACACCTTC. Translated, it gives CASSLTPASHAGNYGYTF. The chain employs TRBV4-1 and TRBJ1-2; D remains unclear. Per germline, CDR1 MGHRA and CDR2 YSYEKL. The CDR3 sequence is 18 residues long. V was trimmed by 4 bases and J by 2 bases, leaving 23 bases between them.

The genes are TRBV18 and TRBJ1-1, with a weak D call TRBD1 (5 bases). The CDR3 extends over 14 amino acids. Trimming pared 6 bases from V and 0 bases from J, leaving 11 bases between. CDR1 and CDR2 (germline): KGHSH, LQKENI. The CDR3 nucleotides are TGTGCCAGCTCCCTCGGACAATTGAACACTGAAGCTTTCTTT. Translating it yields CASSLGQLNTEAFF.

V gene TRBV13 combines with J gene TRBJ2-2, with TRBD2 matching over 10 bases. Germline lookup yields CDR1 PRHDT and CDR2 FYEKMQ (reference sequence). With 5 bases clipped from V and 5 bases from J, the junction kept 8 bases outside the gene matches. The CDR3 spans 16 residues. The chain's CDR3 is CASSDTGTSVTGELFF. The CDR3 bases are TGTGCCAGCAGCGATACCGGGACTAGCGTTACCGGGGAGCTGTTTTTT. Full variable domain (remainder filled in from reference TRBV13 and TRBJ2-2): AAGVIQSPRHLIKEKRETATLKCYPIPRHDTVYWYQQGPGQDPQFLISFYEKMQSDKGSIPDRFSAQQFSDYHSELNMSSLELGDSALYFCASSDTGTSVTGELFFGEGSRLTVL.

The gene calls are TRBV5-1 and TRBJ1-1; D is unclear. Germline V CDR1 and CDR2: SGHRS, YFSETQ. This CDR3 comprises 15 residues. V was pared by 4 bases and J by 0 bases, with 13 bases between. As DNA, the CDR3 is TGCGCCAGCAGCCTGAGTCTACAGATGAACACTGAAGCTTTCTTT. This sequence encodes CASSLSLQMNTEAFF.

V and J are TRBV7-3 and TRBJ2-1; possibly TRBD2 for D (6 bases). Between the trimmed V and J ends, which lost 2 bases and 7 bases, there was a span of 15 bases. Per germline, CDR1 SGHTA and CDR2 FQGTGA. CDR3 length: 15 amino acids. For the CDR3, the DNA is TGTGCCAGCAGCTTACTAGCGCCAGGGTATAATGAGCAGTTCTTC. Translation gives CASSLLAPGYNEQFF.

The V gene is TRBV28, the J gene TRBJ2-3; D unresolved. V lost 4 bases and J lost 6, with 14 bases in between. There are 14 residues in the CDR3. Germline V gene sequence: CDR1 MDHEN, CDR2 SYDVKM. The CDR3 coding sequence is TGTGCCAGCAGTTCCCCTGGGCCCCGGGATACGCAGTATTTT. Amino acids: CASSSPGPRDTQYF.

This chain connects TRBV7-9 to TRBJ1-4; 10 bases agree with TRBD1. Losses at the gene ends were 2 bases for V and 2 bases for J; bases not matched to a gene: 11. CDR3 length: 19 amino acids. CDR1 and CDR2 from the germline V gene are SEHNR and FQNEAQ (reference sequence). The CDR3 is CASSLRRGQGTSTNEKLFF. The CDR3 DNA sequence: TGTGCCAGCAGCTTAAGAAGGGGACAGGGGACTTCTACTAATGAAAAACTGTTTTTT. The complete variable domain, with remaining parts taken from reference TRBV7-9 and TRBJ1-4, reads DTGVSQNPRHKITKRGQNVTFRCDPISEHNRLYWYRQTLGQGPEFLTYFQNEAQLEKSRLLSDRFSAERPKGSFSTLEIQRTEQGDSAMYLCASSLRRGQGTSTNEKLFFGSGTQLSVL.

This sequence joins TRBV4-1 and TRBJ2-7; 9 positions agree with TRBD2. Trimming at V came to 3 bases and at J to 2 bases, leaving 5 bases not matched to a gene. Germline lookup yields CDR1 MGHRA and CDR2 YSYEKL. This CDR3 contains 15 residues. The CDR3 is CASSQLAGATYEQYF. The CDR3 DNA reads as TGCGCCAGCAGCCAGTTAGCGGGAGCGACCTACGAGCAGTACTTC.